What follows are 23 T cell receptor beta chains derived from one specimen sequenced in a study of T cell responses to AZD1222 COVID-19 vaccine (dated by TCRdb to 2020 to 2023). The intended sense of this specimen's time point label: about 28 days (+/-7) after the second vaccine dose. Library preparation employed the immunoSEQ multiplex PCR assay. TCRdb retrieved this table from immuneACCESS and kept in-frame rearrangements only. Not all clones are present; in checked studies, unresolved V genes account for under half, and no reason is known for the remainder. This sample gives about 79,000 clones in total; 83% of them show up just once. The ten largest account for about 1.3% of the sample. This specimen consisted of peripheral blood, obtained 28 days after the second AZD1222 dose. These receptors all stem from an adult who received the AZD1222 COVID-19 vaccine.

This sequence joins TRBV18 and TRBJ1-3; TRBD1 is a possible D gene (5 bases). Trimming stripped 4 bases from V and 0 bases from J, with 10 bases between. Germline V gene sequence: CDR1 KGHSH, CDR2 LQKENI. This CDR3 spans 15 amino acids. The CDR3: CASSRQGPSGNTIYF. CDR3 bases: TGTGCCAGCTCACGTCAGGGCCCCTCTGGAAACACCATATATTTT.

The rearrangement joins TRBV4-1 to TRBJ1-4; a possible D gene is TRBD1 (6 bases). Germline V gene lookup returns CDR1 MGHRA and CDR2 YSYEKL. CDR3 size: 18 residues. V dropped 2 bases and J dropped 0 bases, with 16 bases sitting between them. The CDR3 sequence: CASSQQDSLIATNEKLFF. For the CDR3, the DNA is TGCGCCAGCAGCCAACAGGACAGCCTCATTGCAACTAATGAAAAACTGTTTTTT.

This clone has a single count. This chain joins TRBV5-1 and TRBJ2-7; TRBD2 matches 7 bases. CDR1 is SGHRS and CDR2 is YFSETQ in the germline V gene. After removal of 0 bases from V and 4 bases from J, the junction contained 7 bases not matched to a gene. This CDR3 is built from 15 residues. The DNA for the CDR3 is TGCGCCAGCAGCTTGGGGCGCGGGGGAGGGTACGAGCAGTACTTC. Translated: CASSLGRGGGYEQYF.

V gene TRBV27 combines with J gene TRBJ1-1, with a possible D match to TRBD1 (5 bases). Deletions cut 6 bases from V and 1 base from J, with 9 bases between. Germline V gene lookup returns CDR1 MNHEY and CDR2 SMNVEV (reference sequence). CDR3 length: 13 amino acids. The CDR3 DNA reads TGTGCCAGCAGAAAAACAGGGAACACTGAAGCTTTCTTT. Translating gives CASRKTGNTEAFF.

This clone came up a few times. This CDR3 is CASSFMGKRSNQPQHF. CDR3 nucleotide sequence: TGTGCCAGCAGTTTTATGGGAAAAAGAAGCAATCAGCCCCAGCATTTT. The chain couples TRBV28 to TRBJ1-5; D ambiguous. The length of the CDR3 is 16 residues. Germline V lookup: CDR1 MDHEN, CDR2 SYDVKM. The V end was cut by 3 bases, the J end by 1 base, with 13 bases between. The variable domain in full, completed from reference TRBV28 and TRBJ1-5, reads DVKVTQSSRYLVKRTGEKVFLECVQDMDHENMFWYRQDPGLGLRLIYFSYDVKMKEKGDIPEGYSVSREKKERFSLILESASTNQTSMYLCASSFMGKRSNQPQHFGDGTRLSIL.

The chain joins TRBV25-1 to TRBJ1-2; maybe TRBD1 (6 bases). Trimming shortened V by 2 bases and J by 5 bases, and 12 bases separated the two germline ends. Germline CDR1 and CDR2: MGHDK and SYGVNS. The CDR3 loop spans 14 amino acids. The CDR3 spells CASSETGHDYGYTF. The CDR3 bases are TGTGCCAGCAGTGAAACGGGACACGATTATGGCTACACCTTC.

This chain joins TRBV5-6 and TRBJ1-5; tentatively, D is TRBD1 (5 bases). CDR3 size: 18 residues. In germline, CDR1 is SGHDT, CDR2 YYEEEE. The germline V and J ends were trimmed by 4 bases and 2 bases, with 22 bases remaining between them. The DNA of the CDR3 is TGTGCCAGCAGCCCCCCGGGTTCAGGGAATGGGGGCAATCAGCCCCAGCATTTT. This codes for CASSPPGSGNGGNQPQHF. Variable domain in full (rest from reference TRBV5-6 and TRBJ1-5): DAGVTQSPTHLIKTRGQQVTLRCSPKSGHDTVSWYQQALGQGPQFIFQYYEEEERQRGNFPDRFSGHQFPNYSSELNVNALLLGDSALYLCASSPPGSGNGGNQPQHFGDGTRLSIL.

This clone was detected a few times. This sequence joins TRBV5-4 and TRBJ1-5, with 7 bases fitting TRBD1. CDR3 length equals 15 residues. Germline V CDR1 and CDR2: SGHNT, YYREEE (reference sequence). V was clipped by 1 base and J by 6 bases; unmatched bases: 7. CDR3 residues: CASSLYGTAVQPQHF. CDR3 DNA sequence: TGTGCCAGCAGCTTGTACGGGACAGCTGTTCAGCCCCAGCATTTT.

The chain uses TRBV6-2 or TRBV6-3 and TRBJ2-3; weak D call: TRBD2 (5 bases). The CDR3 covers 17 residues. Trimming cost V 5 bases and J 0 bases, with 18 bases left between them. Germline loops: CDR1 MNHEY, CDR2 SVGEGT. CDR3 region: CASSKRGSGLSTDTQYF. The CDR3 DNA reads TGTGCCAGCAGTAAGCGTGGGTCCGGACTCAGCACAGATACGCAGTATTTT.

The chain uses TRBV4-3 and TRBJ2-1; D remains ambiguous. The CDR3 has 12 amino acids. V was pared by 0 bases and J by 7 bases, with 4 bases between. Germline loops: CDR1 LGHNA, CDR2 YSLEER. As DNA, the CDR3 is TGCGCCAGCAGCCAAGATGGAAATGAGCAGTTCTTC. Protein product: CASSQDGNEQFF.

This clone appeared a single time. V gene TRBV5-1 combines with J gene TRBJ2-3, with 7 bases aligning to TRBD1. Per the germline V gene, CDR1 is SGHRS and CDR2 is YFSETQ. V dropped 4 bases and J dropped 8; count of bases not matched to a gene: 7. CDR3 length: 13 residues. The CDR3 bases are TGCGCCAGCAGCGACACCACAGGGGTTACGCAGTATTTT. Translated: CASSDTTGVTQYF.

This chain connects TRBV5-1 to TRBJ2-3; 10 bases fit TRBD2. V shed 4 bases, J shed 3 bases, and the junction held 5 bases outside the gene matches. Germline V gives CDR1 SGHRS, CDR2 YFSETQ. The CDR3 is 15 amino acids. The DNA for the CDR3 is TGCGCCAGCAGCCTAGCGGGGGCAGGTACAGATACGCAGTATTTT. It translates to CASSLAGAGTDTQYF.

In nucleotides, the CDR3 is TGTGCCAGCAGCTCAATACAGCACACCGGGGAGCTGTTTTTT. Its protein product is CASSSIQHTGELFF. The chain joins TRBV11-2 to TRBJ2-2; D gene unclear. Germline V gene data show CDR1 as SGHAT and CDR2 as FQNNGV. V lost 4 bases and J 3 bases, leaving 9 bases between the germline ends. This CDR3 comprises 14 residues.

The chain joins TRBV28 to TRBJ1-2; the D gene is possibly TRBD1 (6 bases). The CDR3 has 13 amino acids. V was clipped by 3 bases and J by 6 bases, with 11 bases between them. The germline gives CDR1 MDHEN, CDR2 SYDVKM. The CDR3 sequence: CASSFQGRHGYTF. CDR3 bases: TGTGCCAGCAGTTTCCAGGGGCGTCATGGCTACACCTTC.

The CDR3 sequence: CATSRDRTPRVGGYTF. CDR3 nucleotides: TGTGCCACCAGCAGAGATCGGACTCCTCGGGTAGGTGGCTACACCTTC. The chain uses TRBV15 and TRBJ1-2; D ambiguous. The CDR3 covers 16 residues. The germline gives CDR1 LNHNV, CDR2 YYDKDF (reference sequence). Trimming left V 0 bases short and J 7 bases short, with 18 bases between.

The chain uses TRBV4-3 and TRBJ1-3; 9 positions match TRBD1. The CDR3 is made up of 16 amino acids. The germline V gene encodes CDR1 LGHNA and CDR2 YSLEER. The J segment lost 4 bases and the V segment lost 3 bases, leaving 7 bases of the junction unmatched. The CDR3: CASSHTGGMGGNTIYF. CDR3 DNA: TGCGCCAGCAGCCATACAGGGGGCATGGGAGGAAACACCATATATTTT.

The V gene is TRBV28, the J gene TRBJ2-1; weak D call: TRBD2 (5 bases). The ends were cut back, 5 bases at V and 0 bases at J, with 32 bases in the middle. CDR1 is MDHEN, CDR2 SYDVKM, per germline. The CDR3 runs to 22 residues. The DNA for the CDR3 is TGTGCCAGCAGTCCGCCGCCCAAATCTAGCCTCAGTGCGGCCAGCTCCTACAATGAGCAGTTCTTC. It encodes CASSPPPKSSLSAASSYNEQFF. Full variable domain (missing parts from reference TRBV28 and TRBJ2-1): DVKVTQSSRYLVKRTGEKVFLECVQDMDHENMFWYRQDPGLGLRLIYFSYDVKMKEKGDIPEGYSVSREKKERFSLILESASTNQTSMYLCASSPPPKSSLSAASSYNEQFFGPGTRLTVL.

This clone was seen a single time. The chain has TRBV19 and TRBJ2-5, with 7 bases lining up with TRBD1. Germline lookup yields CDR1 LNHDA and CDR2 SQIVND (reference sequence). This CDR3 is built from 14 residues. The J segment lost 1 base and the V segment lost 4 bases, leaving 3 bases of the junction unmatched. The CDR3, as DNA: TGTGCCAGTAGTACCGGACAGGCCCAAGAGACCCAGTACTTC. Its protein product is CASSTGQAQETQYF.

The V and J genes are TRBV7-6 and TRBJ1-3; D unclear. CDR3 length: 15 amino acids. Germline V gene data show CDR1 as SGHVS and CDR2 as FNYEAQ. V was shortened by 5 bases and J by 4 bases, with 15 bases between the two germline ends. The CDR3 nucleotides read TGTGCCAGCAGCCCCCAGTATGGTGCGGGAAACACCATATATTTT. The encoded protein is CASSPQYGAGNTIYF.

The gene calls are TRBV5-1 and TRBJ2-7; 9 nucleotides agree with TRBD1. This CDR3 is 14 amino acids long. V lost 4 bases and J lost 6; bases outside the gene matches: 8. From germline, CDR1 is SGHRS and CDR2 YFSETQ. Here the CDR3 DNA reads TGCGCCAGCAGCGTAGGACAGGGGATGGGCGAGCAGTACTTC. It translates to CASSVGQGMGEQYF.

The chain combines TRBV29-1 with TRBJ1-1, with D possibly TRBD1 on 6 matching bases. V was pared by 2 bases and J by 3 bases, with 22 bases between. The CDR3 is 17 amino acids. Germline V gene lookup returns CDR1 SQVTM and CDR2 ANQGSEA. The chain's CDR3 is CSVEPRQARQWDTEAFF. CDR3 nucleotides: TGCAGCGTTGAACCCCGACAGGCTCGTCAATGGGACACTGAAGCTTTCTTT.

This chain joins TRBV7-3 and TRBJ2-1, with TRBD2 identical over 9 bases. V shed 0 bases and J 5 bases; nucleotides not matched to a gene: 5. The CDR3 length is 16 residues. Germline lookup yields CDR1 SGHTA and CDR2 FQGTGA. CDR3 region: CASSLTFPSGNNEQFF. As DNA, the CDR3 is TGTGCCAGCAGCTTAACTTTCCCTAGCGGGAACAATGAGCAGTTCTTC.

The gene calls are TRBV5-1 and TRBJ2-2; 12 nucleotides agree with TRBD2. V shed 3 bases and J 1 base; nucleotides not matched to a gene: 10. The CDR3 spans 19 residues. Per the germline V gene, CDR1 is SGHRS and CDR2 is YFSETQ. The CDR3: CASSWRGLAGRRNTGELFF. CDR3 in DNA: TGCGCCAGCAGCTGGAGGGGACTAGCGGGTAGGAGGAACACCGGGGAGCTGTTTTTT. The full variable domain, its missing parts supplied by reference TRBV5-1 and TRBJ2-2, is KAGVTQTPRYLIKTRGQQVTLSCSPISGHRSVSWYQQTPGQGLQFLFEYFSETQRNKGNFPGRFSGRQFSNSRSEMNVSTLELGDSALYLCASSWRGLAGRRNTGELFFGEGSRLTVL.